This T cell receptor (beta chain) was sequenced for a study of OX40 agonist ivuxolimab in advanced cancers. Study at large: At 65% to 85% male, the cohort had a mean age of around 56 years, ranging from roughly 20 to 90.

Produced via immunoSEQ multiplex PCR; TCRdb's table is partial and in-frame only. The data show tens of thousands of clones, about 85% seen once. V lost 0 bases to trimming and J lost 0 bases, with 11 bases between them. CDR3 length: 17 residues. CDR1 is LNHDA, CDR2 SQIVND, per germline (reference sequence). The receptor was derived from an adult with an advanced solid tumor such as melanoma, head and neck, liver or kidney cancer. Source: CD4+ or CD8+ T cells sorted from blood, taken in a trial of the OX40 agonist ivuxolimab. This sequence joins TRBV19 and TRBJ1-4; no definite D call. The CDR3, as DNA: TGTGCCAGTAGTATAGATTCGAAGGGCCCAACTAATGAAAAACTGTTTTTT. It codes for CASSIDSKGPTNEKLFF.